The source of this TCR beta chain is a study of shared clonotypes between healthy human individuals. Study-wide results and limits: Compared with clonotypes that all four donors shared, non-shared clonotypes had lower generation probabilities.

On this clone itself: Its target is unknown.

Some clones are missing from TCRdb's copy, which holds only in-frame ones; the method was immunoSEQ multiplex PCR. The sample holds about 1 million clones; about 77% are singletons and the top ten take nearly 1.5%. The CDR3 length is 13 residues. Germline V gene lookup returns CDR1 MGHDK and CDR2 SYGVNS. The germline V and J ends were trimmed by 2 bases and 9 bases, with 11 bases remaining between them. The chain has TRBV25-1 and TRBJ2-1; perhaps TRBD1 as D (7 bases). The source material was memory CD4+ T cells sorted from blood. Subset indicated: CD45RA-negative fraction. The receptor's source is a man between 18 and 29 years old in good health. This chain's CDR3 is CASSERQGGEQFF. CDR3 in DNA: TGTGCCAGCAGTGAACGACAGGGAGGTGAGCAGTTCTTC.